This TCR beta chain was identified during a study of Graves' ophthalmopathy and Graves' hyperthyroidism. Whole-study results and caveats: The model achieved under 71% sensitivity and approximately 74% specificity for ophthalmopathy progression.

Moderately to severely active ophthalmopathy under 3 months, CAS at least 3, NOSPECS at least 4. In this cohort, patients with other autoimmune diseases, uncontrolled infections, pregnancy or lactation were excluded. Clinicians made diagnoses from clinical symptoms, serum thyroxine, TRAb, thyroid ultrasound and orbital computed tomography. From RNA, the CDR3 regions of TCR beta chains were amplified and sequenced. An initial RT-PCR round employing HTBI primers preceded a second-round multiplex PCR. TCRdb reprocessed the multiplex PCR reads via MiXCR and lists one record per CDR3 protein. The sample lists about 210,000 distinct CDR3 sequences, 29% seen once, with 9.1% in the top ten. This clonotype was observed at least ten times. Its antigen is undetermined. The junction had 10 bases not matched to a gene; V was cut back by 4 bases and J by 0 bases. CDR1 and CDR2 from the germline V gene are SQVTM and ANQGSEA. This CDR3 region has 16 residues.

The sequence came from a man aged 50-59 years with Graves' ophthalmopathy. This chain uses TRBV29-1 with TRBJ2-7, with 9 bases identical to TRBD2. Material for sequencing was peripheral blood. CDR3 DNA sequence: TGCAGCGTTGGGACTAGCGTACCCAGAGACTCCTACGAGCAGTACTTC. It encodes CSVGTSVPRDSYEQYF.